This is a list of T cell receptor beta chains from one sample in a study of CD8 T cells in Susac syndrome. TCRdb itself ran the immunoSEQ multiplex PCR reads through MiXCR, one entry per CDR3 protein. The table lists 190,000 or so distinct CDR3 sequences, approximately 95% of them singletons. The sequencing sample was made of CD4+ T cells from PBMCs. These receptor sequences come from a human donor with multiple sclerosis. CDR3s include the opening cysteine and the closing phenylalanine or tryptophan. D genes are given only for firm matches. Some rows have no size entry. The others give once, few or many, or a class for an expanded clone.

J: TRBJ2-3
D: TRBD2
V: TRBV20-1
size: NA
DNA: TGCAGTGCTAGTCCGCTACTAGCGGGGGCTGGGGATACGCAGTATTTT
CDR3: CSASPLLAGAGDTQYF

J: TRBJ1-1
D: NA
V: TRBV29-1
size: NA
DNA: TGCAGCGTTGTCCTAACCCTGAACACTGAAGCTTTCTTT
CDR3: CSVVLTLNTEAFF

J: TRBJ1-6
D: NA
V: TRBV30
size: NA
DNA: TGTGCCTGGAGTGTAGTAGTAGCAGATTCACCCCTCCACTTT
CDR3: CAWSVVVADSPLHF

J: TRBJ1-1
D: TRBD1
V: TRBV30
size: NA
DNA: TGTGCCTGGAGTGCTGACAGGGGGGCGAACACTGAAGCTTTCTTT
CDR3: CAWSADRGANTEAFF

J: TRBJ1-1
D: TRBD1
V: TRBV30
size: NA
DNA: TGTGCCTGGAGTAGAAGGGACAGCTTGAACACTGAAGCTTTCTTT
CDR3: CAWSRRDSLNTEAFF

J: TRBJ2-5
D: TRBD2
V: TRBV12-3/TRBV12-4
size: NA
DNA: TGTGCCAGCAGTTTAGGGGGACTAGCGAGGTACCAAGAGACCCAGTACTTC
CDR3: CASSLGGLARYQETQYF

J: TRBJ1-2
D: NA
V: TRBV7-9
size: NA
DNA: TGTGCCAGCAGCTTTCTCGGGGATTCATCGGTCTACACCTTC
CDR3: CASSFLGDSSVYTF

J: TRBJ1-2
D: NA
V: TRBV10-3
size: once
DNA: TGTGCCATCAGCGTAGAGGACTATGGCTACACCTTC
CDR3: CAISVEDYGYTF

J: TRBJ1-2
D: NA
V: TRBV29-1
size: NA
DNA: TGCAGCGTTGAAGCTGACAACTATGGCTACACCTTC
CDR3: CSVEADNYGYTF

J: TRBJ1-6
D: NA
V: TRBV25-1
size: NA
DNA: TGTGCCAGCAGTGCCCTACTAGATTCACCCCTCCACTTT
CDR3: CASSALLDSPLHF

J: TRBJ2-3
D: NA
V: TRBV20-1
size: NA
DNA: TGCAGTGCTAGAATTGGGTCAGATACGCAGTATTTT
CDR3: CSARIGSDTQYF

J: TRBJ1-2
D: TRBD1
V: TRBV20-1
size: NA
DNA: TGCAGTGCGAACACACCAGGGGGAAGAGGCTACACCTTC
CDR3: CSANTPGGRGYTF

J: TRBJ2-1
D: TRBD1
V: TRBV3-1
size: NA
DNA: TGTGCCACCAGGGGGCATAACAACAACAATGAGCAGTTCTTC
CDR3: CATRGHNNNNEQFF

J: TRBJ1-6
D: NA
V: TRBV3-1
size: NA
DNA: TGTGCCAGCAGCCAAGTGTTGGGGGCTCTTGGTTCACCCCTCCACTTT
CDR3: CASSQVLGALGSPLHF

J: TRBJ1-5
D: NA
V: TRBV11-2
size: NA
DNA: TGTGCCAGCAGCTTAGTAACAGGGTCTGGGCAGCCCCAGCATTTT
CDR3: CASSLVTGSGQPQHF

J: TRBJ1-2
D: NA
V: TRBV20-1
size: NA
DNA: TGCAGTGTTAGGGGGACGAGCCCGTTCTATGGCTACACCTTC
CDR3: CSVRGTSPFYGYTF

J: TRBJ1-4
D: TRBD1
V: TRBV20-1
size: once
DNA: TGCAGTGCGCCTACAGGGGATGAAAAACTGTTTTTT
CDR3: CSAPTGDEKLFF

J: TRBJ2-3
D: TRBD2
V: TRBV19
size: NA
DNA: TGTGCCAGTACCCCCGGACTAGCTGGAGATACGCAGTATTTT
CDR3: CASTPGLAGDTQYF

J: TRBJ1-1
D: NA
V: TRBV15
size: NA
DNA: TGTGCCACCAGGGAGGACTATAACACTGAAGCTTTCTTT
CDR3: CATREDYNTEAFF

J: TRBJ2-2
D: NA
V: TRBV30
size: NA
DNA: TGTGCCCGTCAAGGGACGGCGATGGGGACCGGGGAGCTGTTTTTT
CDR3: CARQGTAMGTGELFF

J: TRBJ2-2
D: TRBD2
V: TRBV7-9
size: NA
DNA: TGTGCCAGCAGCTCGATAGCGGGGGCGAACACCGGGGAGCTGTTTTTT
CDR3: CASSSIAGANTGELFF

J: TRBJ2-1
D: TRBD2
V: TRBV20-1
size: NA
DNA: TGCAGTGCTAGAGTACCCCTCGGACTAGCGGGGGGGCATGAGCAGTTCTTC
CDR3: CSARVPLGLAGGHEQFF

J: TRBJ1-5
D: TRBD1
V: TRBV30
size: NA
DNA: TGTGCCTGGAGTGACAGGGGCAGCAATCAGCCCCAGCATTTT
CDR3: CAWSDRGSNQPQHF

J: TRBJ1-2
D: NA
V: TRBV29-1
size: NA
DNA: TGCAGCGTTGAAACGGATTCGATTAACTATGGCTACACCTTC
CDR3: CSVETDSINYGYTF